The 13 T cell receptor beta chains reported below all come from one sample, sequenced in a study of cytomegalovirus exposure and HLA in healthy donors. The primer mix had 60 Vbeta and 13 Jbeta primers. TCRdb's table, derived via immunoSEQ multiplex PCR, lists solely in-frame clones and lacks some. The sample contains about 170,000 clones, around 80% of which appear only once. Material: PBMCs. The receptor set was obtained from a woman between 50 and 59 years old in good health and CMV-seropositive.

This sequence joins TRBV5-1 and TRBJ1-2, with a possible D match to TRBD1 (6 bases). V gave up 4 bases and J gave up 4 bases, with 14 bases separating them. This CDR3 is 14 amino acids long. The germline gives CDR1 SGHRS, CDR2 YFSETQ. CDR3 nucleotides: TGCGCCAGCAGCCCGACGGACAGCCGCTATGGCTACACCTTC. Translation gives CASSPTDSRYGYTF.

The CDR3: CASSWGGGDTGELFF. CDR3 coding DNA: TGTGCCAGCAGCTGGGGAGGTGGGGACACCGGGGAGCTGTTTTTT. V usage is TRBV7-2 and J usage is TRBJ2-2; perhaps TRBD2 as D (6 bases). This CDR3 comprises 15 residues. Trimming stripped 4 bases from V and 3 bases from J, with 12 bases between. Germline V gene lookup returns CDR1 SGHTA and CDR2 FQGNSA.

V usage is TRBV7-6 and J usage is TRBJ2-3; D is undetermined. Trimming shortened V by 5 bases and J by 4 bases, and 7 bases separated the two germline ends. The CDR3 has 12 residues. In germline, CDR1 is SGHVS, CDR2 FNYEAQ. CDR3 loop: CASSHAADTQYF. Here the CDR3 DNA reads TGTGCCAGCAGCCATGCGGCAGATACGCAGTATTTT.

The chain employs TRBV5-6 and TRBJ2-7; a possible D gene is TRBD1 (5 bases). Between the trimmed V and J ends, which lost 0 bases and 5 bases, there was a span of 6 bases. The CDR3 sequence is 12 residues long. Germline-derived CDR1 and CDR2 are SGHDT and YYEEEE. CDR3 bases: TGTGCCAGCAGCTTGGTGACAGACGAGCAGTACTTC. It specifies CASSLVTDEQYF.

The chain combines TRBV28 with TRBJ2-5, with TRBD1 matching 7 bases. The CDR3 loop spans 14 amino acids. Germline V gene data show CDR1 as MDHEN and CDR2 as SYDVKM. J gave up 1 base and V 6 bases, and 5 bases lay outside the gene matches. The chain's CDR3 is CASRDGTAQETQYF. In DNA form, the CDR3 reads TGTGCCAGCAGAGACGGGACAGCCCAAGAGACCCAGTACTTC.

The chain links TRBV9 to TRBJ2-1; 10 nucleotides match TRBD2. The CDR3 runs to 16 residues. With 0 bases clipped from V and 9 bases from J, the junction kept 9 bases outside the gene matches. Looked up from germline, CDR1 is SGDLS and CDR2 is YYNGEE. CDR3 in amino acids: CASSVEPAGGPSEQFF. The DNA for the CDR3 is TGTGCCAGCAGCGTAGAGCCAGCGGGAGGGCCCAGTGAGCAGTTCTTC.

For this clone: Other nucleotide sequences from this sample produce the same CDR3. The CDR3 nucleotides read TGCGCCAGCAGCCAAGATTTGACAAGCACAGATACGCAGTATTTT. This translates into CASSQDLTSTDTQYF. The chain links TRBV4-3 to TRBJ2-3; D unclear. Germline V gene lookup returns CDR1 LGHNA and CDR2 YSLEER. The V and J ends lost 0 bases and 0 bases respectively, with 7 bases between them. CDR3 length equals 15 residues.

The V gene is TRBV28, the J gene TRBJ2-4; 7 positions match TRBD2. J lost 7 bases, V lost 3 bases, and 12 bases had no gene match. The length of the CDR3 is 16 residues. The germline V gene has CDR1 MDHEN and CDR2 SYDVKM. CDR3 nucleotides: TGTGCCAGCAGTTTGCGGGAGTTCGGGGGTGGCAACATTCAGTACTTC. This gives the protein CASSLREFGGGNIQYF.

The chain carries TRBV11-2 and TRBJ2-7; no clear D gene. V shed 1 base and J shed 1 base, with 11 bases lying between them. The CDR3 sequence is 15 residues long. Germline CDR1 and CDR2: SGHAT and FQNNGV. CDR3 amino acids: CASSLGPGRSYEQYF. CDR3 sequence (DNA): TGTGCCAGCAGCTTAGGGCCCGGCAGGTCCTACGAGCAGTACTTC.

The CDR3 nucleotides read TGCGCCAGCAGCTACTCCGGGACAGGGCCCACTGAAGCTTTCTTT. Amino acid sequence: CASSYSGTGPTEAFF. This chain uses TRBV5-1 with TRBJ1-1, with 9 bases aligning to TRBD1. Looked up from germline, CDR1 is SGHRS and CDR2 is YFSETQ. V gave up 3 bases and J gave up 4 bases; unmatched junction bases: 7. The CDR3 runs 15 residues.

This clone is a singleton in its sample. The V gene is TRBV25-1, the J gene TRBJ1-4, with D perhaps matching TRBD1 (5 bases). The CDR3 extends over 15 amino acids. V lost 3 bases to trimming and J lost 7 bases, with 15 bases between them. Germline V gene data show CDR1 as MGHDK and CDR2 as SYGVNS. The CDR3: CASSDSTGEGEKLFF. The CDR3 bases are TGTGCCAGCAGTGATAGCACAGGAGAAGGTGAAAAACTGTTTTTT.

The CDR3 DNA reads TGTGCCAGCAGTGAAAAGTCATTCGGGTCCTACGAGCAGTACTTC. Protein product: CASSEKSFGSYEQYF. The V call is TRBV6-1, the J call TRBJ2-5; no definite D call. The J call may be faulty, since TRBJ2-7 better matches the DNA end. CDR1 is MNHNS and CDR2 is SASEGT in the germline V gene. The length of the CDR3 is 15 residues.

V is TRBV7-2 and J is TRBJ2-5; 8 positions agree with TRBD2. V gave up 4 bases and J gave up 5 bases; unmatched junction bases: 6. This CDR3 is built from 14 residues. Looked up from germline, CDR1 is SGHTA and CDR2 is FQGNSA. The CDR3 protein is CASSYDGGAETQYF. DNA of the CDR3: TGTGCCAGCAGCTATGACGGGGGGGCGGAGACCCAGTACTTC.